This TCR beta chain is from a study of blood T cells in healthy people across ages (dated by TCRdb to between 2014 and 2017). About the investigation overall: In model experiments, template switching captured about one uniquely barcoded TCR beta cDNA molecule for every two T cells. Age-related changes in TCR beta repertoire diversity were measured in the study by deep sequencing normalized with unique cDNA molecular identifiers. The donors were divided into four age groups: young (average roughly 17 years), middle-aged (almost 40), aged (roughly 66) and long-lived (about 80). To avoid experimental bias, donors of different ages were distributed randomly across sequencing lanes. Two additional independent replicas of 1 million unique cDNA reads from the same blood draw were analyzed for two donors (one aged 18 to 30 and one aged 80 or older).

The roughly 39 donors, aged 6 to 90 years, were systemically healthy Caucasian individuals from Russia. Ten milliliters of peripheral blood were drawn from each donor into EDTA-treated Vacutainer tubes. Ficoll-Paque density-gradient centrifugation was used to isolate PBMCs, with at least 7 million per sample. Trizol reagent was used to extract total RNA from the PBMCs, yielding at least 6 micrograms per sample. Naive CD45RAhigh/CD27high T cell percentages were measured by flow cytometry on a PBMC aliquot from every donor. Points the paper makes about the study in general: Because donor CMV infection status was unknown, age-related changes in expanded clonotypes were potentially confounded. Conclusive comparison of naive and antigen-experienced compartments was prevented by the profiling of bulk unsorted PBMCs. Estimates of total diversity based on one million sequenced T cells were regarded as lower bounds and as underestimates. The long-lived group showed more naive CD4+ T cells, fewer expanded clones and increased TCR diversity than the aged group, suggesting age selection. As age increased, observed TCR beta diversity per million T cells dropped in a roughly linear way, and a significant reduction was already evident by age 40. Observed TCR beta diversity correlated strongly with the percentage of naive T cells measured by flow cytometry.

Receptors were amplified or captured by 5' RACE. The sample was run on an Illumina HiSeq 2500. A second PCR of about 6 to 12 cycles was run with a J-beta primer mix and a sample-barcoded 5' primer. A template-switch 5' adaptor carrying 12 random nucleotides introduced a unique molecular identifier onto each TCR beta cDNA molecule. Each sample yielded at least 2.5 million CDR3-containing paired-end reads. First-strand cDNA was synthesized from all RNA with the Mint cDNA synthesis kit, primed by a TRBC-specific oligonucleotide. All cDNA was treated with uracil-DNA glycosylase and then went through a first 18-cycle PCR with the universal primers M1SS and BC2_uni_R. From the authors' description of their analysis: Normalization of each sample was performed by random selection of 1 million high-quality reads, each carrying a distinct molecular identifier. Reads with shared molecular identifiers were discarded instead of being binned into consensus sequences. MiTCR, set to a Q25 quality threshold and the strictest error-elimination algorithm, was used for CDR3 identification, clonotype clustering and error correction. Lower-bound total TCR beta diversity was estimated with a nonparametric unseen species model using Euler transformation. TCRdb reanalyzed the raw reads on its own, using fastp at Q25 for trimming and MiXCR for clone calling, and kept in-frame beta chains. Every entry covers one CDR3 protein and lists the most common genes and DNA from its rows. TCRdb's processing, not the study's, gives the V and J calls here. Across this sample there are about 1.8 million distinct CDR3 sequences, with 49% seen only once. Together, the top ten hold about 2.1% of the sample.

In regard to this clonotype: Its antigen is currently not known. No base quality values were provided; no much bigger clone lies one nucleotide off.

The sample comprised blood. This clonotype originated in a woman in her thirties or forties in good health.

The DNA is as follows: TGTGCCACCAGCAGAGACCGAACAGGGAGCGGCTACACCTTC. Its protein product is CATSRDRTGSGYTF. The rearrangement joined TRBV15 to TRBJ1-2; D gene: possibly TRBD1, on 6 matching bases. In the germline V gene (reference sequence), CDR1 corresponds to LNHNV and CDR2 to YYDKDF. The CDR3 covers 14 residues, taking in both the cysteine and the phenylalanine. Here the CDR3 DNA is all that survives: 42 bases in frame from base 1. V gives up 0 bases and J gives up 8 bases, and the segment between their germline ends measures 13 bases.